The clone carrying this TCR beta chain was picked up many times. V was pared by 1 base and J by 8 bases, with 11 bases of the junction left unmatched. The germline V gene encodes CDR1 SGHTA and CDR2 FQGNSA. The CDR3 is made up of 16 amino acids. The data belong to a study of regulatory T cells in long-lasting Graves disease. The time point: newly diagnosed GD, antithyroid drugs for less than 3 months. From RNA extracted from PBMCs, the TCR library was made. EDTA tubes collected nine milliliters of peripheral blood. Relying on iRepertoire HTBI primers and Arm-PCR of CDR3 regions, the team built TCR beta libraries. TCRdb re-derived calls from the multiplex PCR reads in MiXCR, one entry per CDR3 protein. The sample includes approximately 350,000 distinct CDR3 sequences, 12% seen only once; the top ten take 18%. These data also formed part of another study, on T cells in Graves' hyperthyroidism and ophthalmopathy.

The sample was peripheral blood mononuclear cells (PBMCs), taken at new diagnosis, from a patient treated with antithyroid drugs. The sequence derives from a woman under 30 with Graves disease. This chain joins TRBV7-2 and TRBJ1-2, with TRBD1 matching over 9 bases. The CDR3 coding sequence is TGTGCCAGCAGCTTAGGTGGACAGGGGAGATATAGAGGCTACACCTTC. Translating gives CASSLGGQGRYRGYTF.